Listed here are 4 T cell receptor beta chains from one sample, sequenced in a study of cytomegalovirus exposure and HLA in healthy donors. 13 Jbeta primers and 60 Vbeta primers were used for the PCR. Assay: immunoSEQ multiplex PCR; the TCRdb copy retains only in-frame clones and omits some. This table has roughly 140,000 clones, approximately 79% appearing once. The sample was PBMCs. These receptors all stem from a woman aged 40 to 50 in good health and CMV-seropositive.

J is TRBJ2-2 and V is TRBV6-6; 9 bases fit TRBD1. This CDR3 comprises 16 residues. The V gene's germline CDR1 is MNHNY and CDR2 SVGAGI (reference sequence). Losses at the gene ends were 4 bases for V and 3 bases for J; bases not matched to a gene: 6. The CDR3 sequence: CASSSSDRGDTGELFF. CDR3 bases: TGTGCCAGCAGTTCCTCTGACAGGGGGGACACCGGGGAGCTGTTTTTT.

This clone was seen a single time. The V gene is TRBV9, the J gene TRBJ1-3, with a weak D call TRBD1 (6 bases). Trimming removed 3 bases from V and 4 bases from J, with 20 bases in between. The germline V gene has CDR1 SGDLS and CDR2 YYNGEE. The CDR3 is 17 amino acids. CDR3: CASSAPWGGADGNTIYF. In DNA form, the CDR3 reads TGTGCCAGCAGCGCGCCCTGGGGGGGGGCGGACGGAAACACCATATATTTT.

The chain is built from TRBV6-6 and TRBJ1-5; D is unclear. The CDR3 spans 14 residues. V gave up 6 bases and J gave up 7 bases, with 16 bases separating them. Germline V CDR1 and CDR2: MNHNY, SVGAGI (reference sequence). In nucleotides, the CDR3 is TGTGCCAGCAGCGCCGACAACTCGGGACAGCCCCAGCATTTT. Protein product: CASSADNSGQPQHF.

This clone was seen a single time. The rearrangement joins TRBV5-6 to TRBJ1-2; 8 positions match TRBD1. Germline values: CDR1 SGHDT, CDR2 YYEEEE. This CDR3 has 14 residues. V lost 4 bases, J lost 3 bases, and 5 bases stayed unmatched. The CDR3 loop is CASSLVGQDYGYTF. CDR3 coding DNA: TGTGCCAGCAGCCTTGTGGGACAGGACTATGGCTACACCTTC. Combining the CDR3 with reference TRBV5-6 and TRBJ1-2 gives the whole variable domain DAGVTQSPTHLIKTRGQQVTLRCSPKSGHDTVSWYQQALGQGPQFIFQYYEEEERQRGNFPDRFSGHQFPNYSSELNVNALLLGDSALYLCASSLVGQDYGYTFGSGTRLTVV.